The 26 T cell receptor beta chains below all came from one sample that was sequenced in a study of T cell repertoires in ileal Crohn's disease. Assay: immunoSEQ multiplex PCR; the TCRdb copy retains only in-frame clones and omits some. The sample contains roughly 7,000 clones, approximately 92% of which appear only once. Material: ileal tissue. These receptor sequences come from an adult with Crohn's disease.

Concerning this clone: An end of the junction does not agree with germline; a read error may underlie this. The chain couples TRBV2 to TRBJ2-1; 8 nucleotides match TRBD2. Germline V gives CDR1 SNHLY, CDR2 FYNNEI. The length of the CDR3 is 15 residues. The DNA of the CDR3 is TGTGCCAGCAGTGGGGGTAGCGGGACTAACAATGAGCGGTTCTTC. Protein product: CASSGGSGTNNERFF.

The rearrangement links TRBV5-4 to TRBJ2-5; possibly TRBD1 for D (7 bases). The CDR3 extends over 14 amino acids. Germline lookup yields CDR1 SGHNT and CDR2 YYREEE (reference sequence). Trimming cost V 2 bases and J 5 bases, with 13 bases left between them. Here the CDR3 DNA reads TGTGCCAGCAGCTTCCCAGGGGGGAAGGAGACCCAGTACTTC. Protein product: CASSFPGGKETQYF.

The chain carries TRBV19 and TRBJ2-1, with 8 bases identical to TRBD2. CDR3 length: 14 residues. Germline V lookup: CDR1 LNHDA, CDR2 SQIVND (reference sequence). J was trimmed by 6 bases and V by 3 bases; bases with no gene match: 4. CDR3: CASSIGTSGNEQFF. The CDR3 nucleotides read TGTGCCAGTAGTATCGGGACTAGTGGCAATGAGCAGTTCTTC.

In DNA form, the CDR3 reads TGTGCCAGCAGCCTAGGGGGGGGAAAGGAGCAGTTCTTC. This sequence encodes CASSLGGGKEQFF. This chain links TRBV7-9 with TRBJ2-1, with D possibly being TRBD2 (7 bases). V was pared by 5 bases and J by 10 bases, with 15 bases between. The CDR3 has 13 amino acids. Germline-derived CDR1 and CDR2 are SEHNR and FQNEAQ (reference sequence). The variable domain in full, completed from reference TRBV7-9 and TRBJ2-1, reads DTGVSQNPRHKITKRGQNVTFRCDPISEHNRLYWYRQTLGQGPEFLTYFQNEAQLEKSRLLSDRFSAERPKGSFSTLEIQRTEQGDSAMYLCASSLGGGKEQFFGPGTRLTVL.

This CDR3 reads CASTRGVGNSPLHF. In DNA, the CDR3 is TGTGCCAGTACCCGGGGAGTGGGGAATTCACCCCTCCACTTT. J is TRBJ1-6 and V is TRBV6-5; D call uncertain. Trimming left V 9 bases short and J 7 bases short, with 16 bases between. Germline V gives CDR1 MNHEY, CDR2 SVGAGI. This CDR3 contains 14 residues.

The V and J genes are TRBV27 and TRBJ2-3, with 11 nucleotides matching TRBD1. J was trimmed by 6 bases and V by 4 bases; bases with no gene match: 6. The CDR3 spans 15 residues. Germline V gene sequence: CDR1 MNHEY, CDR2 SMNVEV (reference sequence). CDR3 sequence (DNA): TGTGCCAGCAGTTGGAGGACAGGGGGCGTTGATACGCAGTATTTT. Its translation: CASSWRTGGVDTQYF.

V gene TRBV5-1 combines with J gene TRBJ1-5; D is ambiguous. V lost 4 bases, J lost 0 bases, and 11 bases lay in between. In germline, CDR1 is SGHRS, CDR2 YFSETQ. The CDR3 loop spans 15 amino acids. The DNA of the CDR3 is TGCGCCAGCAGCCCAGATGCGGGTAGCAATCAGCCCCAGCATTTT. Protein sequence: CASSPDAGSNQPQHF.

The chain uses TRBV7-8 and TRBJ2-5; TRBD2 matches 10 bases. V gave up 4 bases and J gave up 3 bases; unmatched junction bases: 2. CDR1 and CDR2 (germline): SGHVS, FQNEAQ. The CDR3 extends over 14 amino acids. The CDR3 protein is CASSSGLAEETQYF. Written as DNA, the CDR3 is TGTGCCAGCAGCTCAGGACTAGCGGAAGAGACCCAGTACTTC.

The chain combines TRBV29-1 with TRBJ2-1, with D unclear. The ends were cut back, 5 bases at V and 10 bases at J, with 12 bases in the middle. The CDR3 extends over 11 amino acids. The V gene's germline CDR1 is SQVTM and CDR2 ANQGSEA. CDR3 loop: CSVFGLVEQFF. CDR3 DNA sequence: TGCAGCGTTTTCGGTTTAGTCGAGCAGTTCTTC.

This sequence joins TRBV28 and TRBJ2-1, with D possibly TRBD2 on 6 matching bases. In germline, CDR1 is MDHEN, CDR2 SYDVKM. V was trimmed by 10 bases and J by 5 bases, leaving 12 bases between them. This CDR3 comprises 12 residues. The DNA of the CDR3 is TGTGCCACCCACCGGGGGAACAATGAGCAGTTCTTC. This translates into CATHRGNNEQFF.

CDR3 sequence (DNA): TGTGCCAGCAGACTCAAGAATTCACCCCTCCACTTT. Amino acids: CASRLKNSPLHF. The chain uses TRBV6-5 and TRBJ1-6; D remains unclear. Germline V gene data show CDR1 as MNHEY and CDR2 as SVGAGI. The CDR3 is 12 amino acids. Trimming took off 6 bases at V and 7 bases at J, with 7 bases between the two ends.

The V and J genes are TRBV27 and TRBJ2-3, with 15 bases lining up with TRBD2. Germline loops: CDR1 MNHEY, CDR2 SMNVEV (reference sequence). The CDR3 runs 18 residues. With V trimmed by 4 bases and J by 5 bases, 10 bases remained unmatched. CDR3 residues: CASSSTRTSGRALDTQYF. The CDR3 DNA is TGTGCCAGCAGTTCCACTCGGACTAGCGGGAGGGCCTTAGATACGCAGTATTTT.

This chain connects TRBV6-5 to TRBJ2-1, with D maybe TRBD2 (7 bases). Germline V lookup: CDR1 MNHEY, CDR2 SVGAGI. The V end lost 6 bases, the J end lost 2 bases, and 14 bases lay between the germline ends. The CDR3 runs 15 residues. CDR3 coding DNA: TGTGCCAGCAGAAAAACAGGGAGGGCCTACAATGAGCAGTTCTTC. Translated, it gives CASRKTGRAYNEQFF.

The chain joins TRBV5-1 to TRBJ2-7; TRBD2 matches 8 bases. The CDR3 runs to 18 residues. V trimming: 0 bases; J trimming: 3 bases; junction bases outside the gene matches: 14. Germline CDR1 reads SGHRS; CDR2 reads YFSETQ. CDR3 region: CASSLAPPSGLVYYEQYF. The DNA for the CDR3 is TGCGCCAGCAGCTTGGCCCCACCTTCGGGACTAGTCTACTACGAGCAGTACTTC.

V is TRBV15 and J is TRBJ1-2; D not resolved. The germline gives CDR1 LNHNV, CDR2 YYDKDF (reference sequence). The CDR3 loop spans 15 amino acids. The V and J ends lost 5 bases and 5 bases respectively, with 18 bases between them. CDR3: CATSEGGPSGYGYTF. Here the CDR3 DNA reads TGTGCCACCAGCGAGGGTGGCCCAAGCGGGTATGGCTACACCTTC. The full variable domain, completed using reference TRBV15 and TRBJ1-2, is DAMVIQNPRYQVTQFGKPVTLSCSQTLNHNVMYWYQQKSSQAPKLLFHYYDKDFNNEADTPDNFQSRRPNTSFCFLDIRSPGLGDTAMYLCATSEGGPSGYGYTFGSGTRLTVV.

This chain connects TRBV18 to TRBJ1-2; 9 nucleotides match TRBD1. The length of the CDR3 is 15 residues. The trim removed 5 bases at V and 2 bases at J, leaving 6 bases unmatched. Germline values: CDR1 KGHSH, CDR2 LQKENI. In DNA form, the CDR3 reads TGTGCCAGCTCAGATGGACAGGGGAGAAACTATGGCTACACCTTC. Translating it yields CASSDGQGRNYGYTF. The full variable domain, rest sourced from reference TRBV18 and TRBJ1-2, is NAGVMQNPRHLVRRRGQEARLRCSPMKGHSHVYWYRQLPEEGLKFMVYLQKENIIDESGMPKERFSAEFPKEGPSILRIQQVVRGDSAAYFCASSDGQGRNYGYTFGSGTRLTVV.

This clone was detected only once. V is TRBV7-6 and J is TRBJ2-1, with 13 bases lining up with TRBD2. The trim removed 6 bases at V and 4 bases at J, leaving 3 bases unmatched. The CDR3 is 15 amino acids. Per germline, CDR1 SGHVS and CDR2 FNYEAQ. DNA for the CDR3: TGTGCCAGCAGACTAGCGGGAGGGCTGTACAATGAGCAGTTCTTC. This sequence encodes CASRLAGGLYNEQFF.

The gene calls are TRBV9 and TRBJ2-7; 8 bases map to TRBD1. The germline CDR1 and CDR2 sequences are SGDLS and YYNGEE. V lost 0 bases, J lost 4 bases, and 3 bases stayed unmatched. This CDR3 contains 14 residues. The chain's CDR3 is CASSVGQGAYEQYF. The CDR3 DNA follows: TGTGCCAGCAGCGTAGGGCAGGGGGCATACGAGCAGTACTTC.

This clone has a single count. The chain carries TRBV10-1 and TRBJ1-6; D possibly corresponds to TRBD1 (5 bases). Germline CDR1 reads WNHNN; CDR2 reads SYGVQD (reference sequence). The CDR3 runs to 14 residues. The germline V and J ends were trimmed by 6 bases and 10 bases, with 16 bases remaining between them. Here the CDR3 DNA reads TGCGCCAGCAGCGTTGACAGCCTCGGGTCACCCCTCCACTTT. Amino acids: CASSVDSLGSPLHF.

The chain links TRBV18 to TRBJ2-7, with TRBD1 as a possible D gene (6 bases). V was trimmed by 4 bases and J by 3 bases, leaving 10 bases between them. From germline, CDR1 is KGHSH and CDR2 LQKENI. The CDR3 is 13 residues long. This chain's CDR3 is CASSLQGYYEQYF. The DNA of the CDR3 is TGTGCCAGCTCACTCCAGGGGTACTACGAGCAGTACTTC.

CDR3 sequence reads: CASSQGLDRERQYF. CDR3 nucleotide sequence: TGTGCCAGCAGCCAAGGTCTCGACAGGGAGCGGCAGTACTTC. The chain carries TRBV4-2 and TRBJ2-7; 7 bases agree with TRBD1. This CDR3 comprises 14 residues. After removal of 1 base from V and 9 bases from J, the junction contained 9 bases not matched to a gene. Germline V gives CDR1 LGHNA, CDR2 YNFKEQ.

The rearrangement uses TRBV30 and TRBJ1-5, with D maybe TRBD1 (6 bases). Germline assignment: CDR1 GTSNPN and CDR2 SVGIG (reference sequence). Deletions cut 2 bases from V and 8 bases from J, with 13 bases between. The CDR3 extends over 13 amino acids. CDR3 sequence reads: CAWSNGGLKPQHF. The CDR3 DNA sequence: TGTGCCTGGAGTAACGGGGGGCTCAAGCCCCAGCATTTT.

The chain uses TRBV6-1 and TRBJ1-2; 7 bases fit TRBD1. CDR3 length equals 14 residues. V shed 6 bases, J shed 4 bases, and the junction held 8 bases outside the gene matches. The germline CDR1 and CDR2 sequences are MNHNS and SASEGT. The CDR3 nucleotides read TGTGCCAGCAGCTCCGGGACAGCCCGCTATGGCTACACCTTC. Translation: CASSSGTARYGYTF.

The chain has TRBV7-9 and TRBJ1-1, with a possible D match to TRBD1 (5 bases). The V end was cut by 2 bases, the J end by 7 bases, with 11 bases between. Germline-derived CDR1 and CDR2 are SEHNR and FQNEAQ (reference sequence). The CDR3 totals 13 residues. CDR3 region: CASSLKGEGEAFF. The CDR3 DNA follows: TGTGCCAGCAGCTTAAAAGGGGAGGGTGAAGCTTTCTTT.

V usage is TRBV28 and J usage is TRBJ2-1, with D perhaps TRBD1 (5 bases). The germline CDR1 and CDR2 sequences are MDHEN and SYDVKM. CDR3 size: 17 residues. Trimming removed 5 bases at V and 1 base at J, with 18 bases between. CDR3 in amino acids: CASSGSEGDGSYNEQFF. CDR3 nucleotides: TGTGCCAGCAGTGGATCAGAAGGGGATGGGTCCTACAATGAGCAGTTCTTC.

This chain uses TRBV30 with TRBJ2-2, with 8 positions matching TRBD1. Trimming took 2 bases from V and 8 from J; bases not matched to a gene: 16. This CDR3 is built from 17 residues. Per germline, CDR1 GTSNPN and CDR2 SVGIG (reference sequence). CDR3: CAWSHASGGRLTGELFF. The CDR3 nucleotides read TGTGCCTGGAGTCATGCGTCAGGGGGCAGGTTAACGGGGGAGCTGTTTTTT.